This T cell receptor (beta chain) was profiled in a study of blood T cell repertoires in COVID-19. Study-wide background: Samples came from the United States, Italy and Spain, spanning acute and convalescent COVID-19. In each case, the material was cDNA or gDNA derived from T cells, B-cell-depleted T cells, or PBMCs.

The authors' processing: It was from reference gene primer amplification that nucleated cell counts were estimated. TCRdb keeps only in-frame clones here, not all; method: immunoSEQ multiplex PCR. V and J calls and clone size are copied from that table; D and trimming were computed from the DNA. In the table there are a few hundred thousand clones, over 75% of which are singletons. Germline values: CDR1 MGHRA, CDR2 YSYEKL. V lost 4 bases, J lost 4 bases, and 3 bases stayed unmatched. CDR3 length: 13 residues. The Seattle site enrolled patients during active infection and followed them longitudinally. V gene TRBV4-1 combines with J gene TRBJ1-1, with 7 bases matching TRBD1. The clonotype comes from a man between 45 and 60 years old with COVID-19, enrolled during active disease. Specimen: peripheral blood. CDR3 nucleotide sequence: TGCGCCAGCAGCCCCGGACAGGCCACTGAAGCTTTCTTT. Its protein is CASSPGQATEAFF.